Below are 18 T cell receptor beta chains sequenced from a single sample in a study of PD-1 blockade in classical Hodgkin lymphoma. Only in-frame clones appear in the TCRdb table, and some are missing; sequencing was by immunoSEQ multiplex PCR. Here the sample spans 90,000 or so clones, 80% to 95% being singletons. Each patient relapsed following autologous stem cell transplantation, and prior brentuximab vedotin exposure differed. Specimen: peripheral blood mononuclear cells (PBMCs), collected before the second cycle of nivolumab. The source is a human donor with classical Hodgkin lymphoma.

The chain joins TRBV5-1 to TRBJ2-3; TRBD2 agrees at 12 bases. CDR3 length: 18 amino acids. Germline values: CDR1 SGHRS, CDR2 YFSETQ. The V segment lost 1 base and the J segment 3 bases; nucleotides outside the gene matches: 9. As DNA, the CDR3 is TGCGCCAGCAGCTTGTCTGGGACTAGCGGGTTGGGTACAGATACGCAGTATTTT. This sequence encodes CASSLSGTSGLGTDTQYF. The complete variable domain, with remaining parts taken from reference TRBV5-1 and TRBJ2-3, reads KAGVTQTPRYLIKTRGQQVTLSCSPISGHRSVSWYQQTPGQGLQFLFEYFSETQRNKGNFPGRFSGRQFSNSRSEMNVSTLELGDSALYLCASSLSGTSGLGTDTQYFGPGTRLTVL.

The chain has TRBV30 and TRBJ2-6; D may be TRBD1 or TRBD2 (5 bases each). Looked up from germline, CDR1 is GTSNPN and CDR2 is SVGIG (reference sequence). CDR3 length: 14 residues. Trimming took 2 bases from V and 5 from J, leaving 10 bases between them. CDR3 region: CAWSPEGWANVLTF. In nucleotides, the CDR3 is TGTGCCTGGAGTCCTGAGGGGTGGGCCAACGTCCTGACTTTC.

The genes are TRBV7-9 and TRBJ1-5; D gene uncertain. Per germline, CDR1 SEHNR and CDR2 FQNEAQ (reference sequence). CDR3 size: 13 residues. V lost 3 bases to trimming and J lost 5 bases, with 8 bases between them. In nucleotides, the CDR3 is TGTGCCAGCAGCTTGGGGAAGGATCAGCCCCAGCATTTT. Its protein is CASSLGKDQPQHF.

The rearrangement uses TRBV18 and TRBJ2-2; no clear D gene. V was clipped by 3 bases and J by 3 bases, with 11 bases between them. Per germline, CDR1 KGHSH and CDR2 LQKENI. The CDR3 is made up of 15 amino acids. The chain's CDR3 is CASSPPVGYTGELFF. The CDR3 coding sequence is TGTGCCAGCTCACCCCCCGTGGGCTACACCGGGGAGCTGTTTTTT.

J is TRBJ1-4 and V is TRBV4-1; D not certain. CDR1 and CDR2 (germline): MGHRA, YSYEKL. With 2 bases removed from V and 0 bases from J, the gap between germline ends came to 10 bases. This CDR3 is 16 amino acids long. The DNA for the CDR3 is TGCGCCAGCAGCCAACTACCTCTTGCAACTAATGAAAAACTGTTTTTT. Translated, it gives CASSQLPLATNEKLFF.

V and J are TRBV10-3 and TRBJ2-1; a weak D match, TRBD2 (5 bases). CDR1 and CDR2 from the germline V gene are ENHRY and SYGVKD. The CDR3 sequence is 14 residues long. V was cut by 6 bases and J by 1 base, with 10 bases left in between. The DNA for the CDR3 is TGTGCCATCAGGGTGGGAGTATCCTACAATGAGCAGTTCTTC. Its translation is CAIRVGVSYNEQFF.

DNA for the CDR3: TGCGCCAGCAGCTTGGACTCTCCTAGCACAGATACGCAGTATTTT. Amino acid sequence: CASSLDSPSTDTQYF. The chain couples TRBV5-1 to TRBJ2-3; D is unclear. CDR3 length equals 15 residues. Germline V gives CDR1 SGHRS, CDR2 YFSETQ. Trimming took off 0 bases at V and 0 bases at J, with 8 bases between the two ends.

The V call is TRBV7-2, the J call TRBJ1-3; TRBD1 is a possible D gene (6 bases). Deletions cut 1 base from V and 3 bases from J, with 19 bases between. The CDR3 loop spans 18 amino acids. Germline CDR1 SGHTA, CDR2 FQGNSA. The CDR3 reads CASSLGHRVTDDGNTIYF. The CDR3 DNA sequence: TGTGCCAGCAGCTTAGGCCACAGGGTAACCGACGATGGAAACACCATATATTTT.

The gene calls are TRBV9 and TRBJ1-2, with D possibly being TRBD1 (6 bases). The length of the CDR3 is 12 residues. The V end lost 3 bases, the J end lost 8 bases, and 11 bases lay between the germline ends. Germline assignment: CDR1 SGDLS and CDR2 YYNGEE. CDR3 protein: CASSDRVFGYTF. In DNA form, the CDR3 reads TGTGCCAGCAGCGACAGGGTATTCGGCTACACCTTC.

The CDR3 is CAWSVGNSGITDTQYF. The CDR3 DNA follows: TGTGCCTGGAGTGTAGGAAATTCGGGGATCACAGATACGCAGTATTTT. The chain recombines TRBV30 with TRBJ2-3; a possible D gene is TRBD2 (5 bases). The CDR3 consists of 16 residues. V was shortened by 0 bases and J by 2 bases, with 15 bases between the two germline ends. The germline V gene encodes CDR1 GTSNPN and CDR2 SVGIG (reference sequence).

The CDR3 bases are TGTGCCAGCAGTTTCGTTACCGTCTTACATCAGTATTTT. Its protein product is CASSFVTVLHQYF. The chain employs TRBV28 and TRBJ2-3; D unresolved. Germline V lookup: CDR1 MDHEN, CDR2 SYDVKM. This CDR3 spans 13 amino acids. Trimming took 3 bases from V and 12 from J, leaving 16 bases between them.

The chain joins TRBV9 to TRBJ2-5, with 8 bases lining up with TRBD2. Germline V gene sequence: CDR1 SGDLS, CDR2 YYNGEE. J gave up 5 bases and V 4 bases, and 7 bases lay outside the gene matches. The CDR3 consists of 14 residues. The CDR3 coding sequence is TGTGCCAGCAGCCCGGGGGGGCGGCTCGAGACCCAGTACTTC. Its translation is CASSPGGRLETQYF.

The chain joins TRBV2 to TRBJ2-5; D ambiguous. The CDR3 runs to 14 residues. V was shortened by 4 bases and J by 2 bases, with 11 bases between the two germline ends. Germline values: CDR1 SNHLY, CDR2 FYNNEI. The CDR3 sequence: CASSVRASQETQYF. In nucleotides, the CDR3 is TGTGCCAGCAGTGTAAGAGCTTCACAAGAGACCCAGTACTTC.

The V gene is TRBV2, the J gene TRBJ2-7; maybe TRBD1 (6 bases). The CDR3 consists of 15 residues. The V gene lost 2 bases and the J gene lost 5 bases, with 16 bases spanning the gap. Germline assignment: CDR1 SNHLY and CDR2 FYNNEI. CDR3 sequence (DNA): TGTGCCAGCAGTGAAAACTGGGGGCGAAACAACGAGCAGTACTTC. It codes for CASSENWGRNNEQYF.

The V gene is TRBV5-6, the J gene TRBJ2-5; 12 nucleotides agree with TRBD2. This CDR3 has 16 amino acids. The ends lost 1 base at V and 1 base at J; junction bases unmatched: 2. CDR1 is SGHDT and CDR2 is YYEEEE in the germline V gene. The chain's CDR3 is CASSLLAGGPQETQYF. In DNA, the CDR3 is TGTGCCAGCAGCTTGCTAGCGGGAGGGCCCCAAGAGACCCAGTACTTC.

The chain links TRBV5-5 to TRBJ1-4, with D unresolved. Between the trimmed V and J ends, which lost 2 bases and 7 bases, there was a span of 12 bases. The germline CDR1 and CDR2 sequences are SGHKS and YYEKEE (reference sequence). The CDR3 contains 14 residues. The DNA of the CDR3 is TGTGCCAGCAGCTTTGGGCAAAAGAGTGAAAAACTGTTTTTT. Its protein product is CASSFGQKSEKLFF.

The CDR3 bases are TGTGCCAGCAGTTGGACTAGCGGGGTTCCCTCTGGGGCCAACGTCCTGACTTTC. Translated: CASSWTSGVPSGANVLTF. V is TRBV27 and J is TRBJ2-6; 12 bases agree with TRBD2. Per germline, CDR1 MNHEY and CDR2 SMNVEV (reference sequence). V was pared by 4 bases and J by 0 bases, with 4 bases of the junction left unmatched. This CDR3 is built from 18 residues.

This clone was recorded once. The chain uses TRBV19 and TRBJ1-1, with D hard to call. This CDR3 has 14 amino acids. Germline lookup yields CDR1 LNHDA and CDR2 SQIVND (reference sequence). V gave up 0 bases and J gave up 1 base, with 6 bases separating them. The CDR3 DNA follows: TGTGCCAGTAGTATAGATGCAGGGAACACTGAAGCTTTCTTT. Translation gives CASSIDAGNTEAFF. Drawing the rest from reference TRBV19 and TRBJ1-1, the complete variable domain is DGGITQSPKYLFRKEGQNVTLSCEQNLNHDAMYWYRQDPGQGLRLIYYSQIVNDFQKGDIAEGYSVSREKKESFPLTVTSAQKNPTAFYLCASSIDAGNTEAFFGQGTRLTVV.